In this sample, the clone carrying this TCR beta chain turned up many times. Its antigen is not identified. This CDR3 region has 15 residues. With V trimmed by 3 bases and J by 5 bases, 7 bases remained unmatched. Per germline, CDR1 DFQATT and CDR2 SNEGSKA (reference sequence). These data come from a study of regulatory T cells in long-lasting Graves disease. Study-wide background: To qualify as persistent, Graves' disease required over 5 years of antithyroid drugs with positive TSH receptor antibodies. The study, taken as a whole, reports: Favored usage of TRBV28, TRBJ1-2 and TRBJ2-5 was recorded in persistent disease.

Time point defined: persistent/refractory GD, antithyroid drugs over 5 years with positive TRAb. Following extraction of RNA from PBMCs, that RNA was used to make the TCR library. An endocrinology department in Xi'an, China, supplied the patients. TCR beta libraries were built with iRepertoire HTBI primers and Arm-PCR of CDR3 regions. In TCRdb, the multiplex PCR reads were re-called with MiXCR into one record per CDR3 protein. The table records around 450,000 distinct CDR3 sequences, roughly 21% of them present only once. V and J are TRBV20-1 and TRBJ1-5; 10 bases fit TRBD1. This clonotype originated in a female donor with Graves disease. This material consisted of peripheral blood mononuclear cells (PBMCs), taken when the disease was refractory, from a patient treated with antithyroid drugs. The DNA of the CDR3 is TGCAGTGCTAGCATTCCCGGGACAGGGGATCAGCCCCAGCATTTT. The encoded protein is CSASIPGTGDQPQHF.